This T cell receptor beta chain was observed in a study of blood T cell repertoires in COVID-19. Study context: PBMCs, B-cell-depleted T cells, or T cells provided the cDNA or gDNA that made up the material.

Germline values: CDR1 KGHSH, CDR2 LQKENI. The germline V and J ends were trimmed by 6 bases and 2 bases, with 14 bases remaining between them. The length of the CDR3 is 15 residues. A few counts support this clone. Using immunoSEQ multiplex PCR, the repertoire was profiled, and TCRdb retains in-frame clones only, with some absent. The sample shows fewer than 100,000 clones, almost 85% of them seen only once. The source is a man aged 50-60 years with COVID-19, enrolled during active disease. The rearrangement links TRBV18 to TRBJ1-5; D unresolved. Source material: peripheral blood. Here the CDR3 DNA reads TGTGCCAGCTCCCTGGACGGACTTGGCAATCAGCCCCAGCATTTT. It specifies CASSLDGLGNQPQHF.